This T cell receptor (beta chain) originates from a study of blood T cells in healthy people across ages. Trimming pared 6 bases from V and 4 bases from J, leaving 14 bases between. The CDR3 is 13 amino acids. Looked up from germline, CDR1 is DFQATT and CDR2 is SNEGSKA (reference sequence). A word on this clonotype: Antigen: not known.

A second roughly 7 to 11 cycle PCR used barcoded and J-beta primers. MiXCR was run by TCRdb on the 5' RACE reads, yielding one entry per CDR3 protein. The data show roughly 900,000 distinct CDR3 sequences, roughly 52% seen once. Study-wide points: Leaving the PBMCs unsorted stopped any conclusive comparison of naive versus antigen-experienced cells. Higher naive T cell percentage went strongly together with higher TCR beta diversity.

The sequence was collected from a man aged 30-40 years in good health. The gene calls are TRBV20-1 and TRBJ2-3, with D possibly matching TRBD2 (7 bases). Source material: blood. CDR3 DNA: TGCAGTGCCATCGGGGGGCTACCAGATACGCAGTATTTT. Protein sequence: CSAIGGLPDTQYF.